The 9 T cell receptor beta chains below come from one sample, sequenced in a study of T cell repertoires in cytomegalovirus infection (dated by TCRdb to between 2019 and 2020). The data were produced on an Illumina HiSeq 1500. The raw public data were reprocessed by TCRdb itself: fastp quality trimming at Q25, MiXCR clonotype calling, in-frame beta chains only. Every CDR3 protein is listed once, alongside the most common genes and DNA of its rows. This sample lists roughly 630,000 distinct CDR3 sequences; approximately 25% were detected once. The ten top clones hold 6.5% to 10% of the sample. The specimen was CD8+ T cells from PBMCs. The receptors stem from a human donor in good health (CMV status not recorded). Some clones in this sample may be carry-over from other donors' samples.

V usage is TRBV7-9 and J usage is TRBJ2-3; D not certain. Germline V gives CDR1 SEHNR, CDR2 FQNEAQ (reference sequence). Between the trimmed V and J ends, which lost 5 bases and 4 bases, there was a span of 16 bases. The CDR3 consists of 15 residues. CDR3 sequence reads: CASSRPGPDPDTQYF. Here the CDR3 DNA reads TGTGCCAGCAGCCGCCCCGGGCCAGACCCAGATACGCAGTATTTT.

This clonotype was picked up a small number of times. CDR3 DNA sequence: TGTGCCAGCAGTCTACCTTTAACAGGGAGCGCCAAAAACATTCAGTACTTC. Its translation: CASSLPLTGSAKNIQYF. The chain uses TRBV28 and TRBJ2-4, with D possibly matching TRBD1 (6 bases). With 5 bases removed from V and 1 base from J, the gap between germline ends came to 18 bases. CDR1 is MDHEN and CDR2 is SYDVKM in the germline V gene. The CDR3 loop spans 17 amino acids.

This clonotype showed up just a few times. This rearrangement joins TRBV5-1 to TRBJ1-1; perhaps TRBD1 as D (6 bases). Trimming took off 0 bases at V and 0 bases at J, with 18 bases between the two ends. The CDR3 is 18 residues long. Germline V gene sequence: CDR1 SGHRS, CDR2 YFSETQ. CDR3: CASSLAGYREGMNTEAFF. The CDR3 DNA is TGCGCCAGCAGCTTGGCCGGATACAGGGAGGGAATGAACACTGAAGCTTTCTTT.

The chain is built from TRBV5-1 and TRBJ2-7, with no clear D. The germline gives CDR1 SGHRS, CDR2 YFSETQ. Trimming shortened V by 8 bases and J by 3 bases, and 12 bases separated the two germline ends. The CDR3 is 12 residues long. CDR3 sequence: CASSITNYEQYF. CDR3 nucleotides: TGCGCCAGTAGTATAACCAACTACGAGCAGTACTTC.

The genes are TRBV6-8 and TRBJ1-5, with D uncertain. Germline lookup yields CDR1 MNHGY and CDR2 SAAAGT. Trimming took off 2 bases at V and 6 bases at J, with 11 bases between the two ends. This CDR3 region has 14 residues. The CDR3 spells CASSYAGFSQPQHF. The CDR3 region has the DNA TGTGCCAGCAGTTACGCGGGATTCAGTCAGCCCCAGCATTTT.

The chain links TRBV10-3 to TRBJ2-5; no reliable D call. The length of the CDR3 is 13 residues. The V and J ends lost 2 bases and 2 bases respectively, with 6 bases between them. Looked up from germline, CDR1 is ENHRY and CDR2 is SYGVKD. The CDR3 region is CAISESVQETQYF. Written as DNA, the CDR3 is TGTGCCATCAGTGAGAGCGTACAAGAGACCCAGTACTTC.

The rearrangement joins TRBV6-6 to TRBJ2-1, with D tentatively TRBD2 (5 bases). Germline loops: CDR1 MNHNY, CDR2 SVGAGI (reference sequence). Deletions cut 4 bases from V and 4 bases from J, with 8 bases between. This CDR3 is built from 13 residues. The CDR3 protein is CASSWTPYNEQFF. The CDR3 DNA reads TGTGCCAGCAGTTGGACTCCTTACAATGAGCAGTTCTTC.

The genes are TRBV29-1 and TRBJ2-2; TRBD1 matches 7 bases. Germline CDR1 reads SQVTM; CDR2 reads ANQGSEA. This CDR3 region has 15 residues. Trimming at V came to 3 bases and at J to 6 bases, leaving 10 bases not matched to a gene. This CDR3 reads CSVEAARGFPGELFF. DNA of the CDR3: TGCAGCGTTGAGGCCGCCAGGGGGTTCCCCGGGGAGCTGTTTTTT.

The chain carries TRBV20-1 and TRBJ1-2; 8 positions match TRBD1. Trimming removed 4 bases from V and 1 base from J; junction bases left unmatched: 2. The CDR3 runs 13 residues. Germline CDR1 reads DFQATT; CDR2 reads SNEGSKA (reference sequence). The CDR3 region is CSAKDRVNYGYTF. In DNA, the CDR3 is TGCAGTGCTAAGGACAGGGTTAACTATGGCTACACCTTC.